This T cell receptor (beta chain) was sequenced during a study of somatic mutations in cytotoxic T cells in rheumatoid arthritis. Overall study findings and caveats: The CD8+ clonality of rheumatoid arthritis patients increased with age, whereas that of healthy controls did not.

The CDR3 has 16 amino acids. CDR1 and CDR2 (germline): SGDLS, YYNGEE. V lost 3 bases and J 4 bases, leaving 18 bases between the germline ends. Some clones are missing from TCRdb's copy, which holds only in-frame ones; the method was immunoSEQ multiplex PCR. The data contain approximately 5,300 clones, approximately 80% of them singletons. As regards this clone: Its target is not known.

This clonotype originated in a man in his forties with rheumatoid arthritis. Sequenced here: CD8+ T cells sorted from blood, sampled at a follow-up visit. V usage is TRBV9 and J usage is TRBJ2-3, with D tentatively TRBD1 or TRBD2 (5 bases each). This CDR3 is CASSAGSGPFADTQYF. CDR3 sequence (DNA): TGTGCCAGCAGCGCCGGCTCGGGACCGTTTGCAGATACGCAGTATTTT. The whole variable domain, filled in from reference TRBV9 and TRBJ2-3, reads DSGVTQTPKHLITATGQRVTLRCSPRSGDLSVYWYQQSLDQGLQFLIQYYNGEERAKGNILERFSAQQFPDLHSELNLSSLELGDSALYFCASSAGSGPFADTQYFGPGTRLTVL.